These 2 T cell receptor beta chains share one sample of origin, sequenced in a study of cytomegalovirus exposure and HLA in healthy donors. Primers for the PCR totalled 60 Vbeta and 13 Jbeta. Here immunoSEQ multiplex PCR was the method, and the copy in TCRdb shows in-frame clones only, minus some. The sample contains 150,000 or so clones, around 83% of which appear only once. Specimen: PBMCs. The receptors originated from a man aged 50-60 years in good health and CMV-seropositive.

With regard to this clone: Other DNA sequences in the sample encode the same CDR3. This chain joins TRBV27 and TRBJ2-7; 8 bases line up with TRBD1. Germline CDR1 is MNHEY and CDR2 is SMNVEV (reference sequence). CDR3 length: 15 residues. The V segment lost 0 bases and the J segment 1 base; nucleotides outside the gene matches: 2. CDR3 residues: CASSLSGTGSYEQYF. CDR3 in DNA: TGTGCCAGCAGTTTATCAGGGACAGGATCCTACGAGCAGTACTTC.

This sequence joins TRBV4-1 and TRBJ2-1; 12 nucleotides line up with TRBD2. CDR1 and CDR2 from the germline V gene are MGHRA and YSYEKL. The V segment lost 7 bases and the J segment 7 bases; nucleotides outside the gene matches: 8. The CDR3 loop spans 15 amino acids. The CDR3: CASTRLAGVGNEQFF. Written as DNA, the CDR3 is TGCGCCAGCACCCGACTAGCGGGGGTGGGGAATGAGCAGTTCTTC.